This entry concerns a single T cell receptor beta chain. What it binds is not known. Described treatment: approximately 10-day PBMC culture with coronavirus spike peptide pools or control peptides (ViraFEST assay). During the years 2011-2018, before the COVID-19 pandemic, the unexposed donor's CD4+ T cells were collected. The source of the sample is a study of vaccination and CD4 T cells after COVID-19. As for the study in general: Stimulation of the cells used overlapping spike peptide pools from SARS-CoV-2 and from the common cold coronaviruses HCoV-NL63, HCoV-OC43 and HCoV-229E.

An Oncomine TCR Beta short-read assay was used to sequence the DNA from cultured CD4+ T cells. Genomic DNA was isolated from cultured CD4+ T cells. TCRdb reprocessed the PCR reads via MiXCR and lists one record per CDR3 protein. This table has 7,000 to 8,500 distinct CDR3 sequences, approximately 44% appearing once. This clonotype originated in a human donor in good health. The sequenced sample was CD4+ T cells from blood, cultured in vitro.

This CDR3 is CASSPLHINTEAFF. The CDR3 region has the DNA TGTGCCAGCAGTCCCCTTCATATTAACACTGAAGCTTTCTTT. The V call is TRBV27, the J call TRBJ1-1, with D unclear. This CDR3 region has 14 residues. V was shortened by 5 bases and J by 2 bases, with 12 bases between the two germline ends. Germline CDR1 is MNHEY and CDR2 is SMNVEV (reference sequence).